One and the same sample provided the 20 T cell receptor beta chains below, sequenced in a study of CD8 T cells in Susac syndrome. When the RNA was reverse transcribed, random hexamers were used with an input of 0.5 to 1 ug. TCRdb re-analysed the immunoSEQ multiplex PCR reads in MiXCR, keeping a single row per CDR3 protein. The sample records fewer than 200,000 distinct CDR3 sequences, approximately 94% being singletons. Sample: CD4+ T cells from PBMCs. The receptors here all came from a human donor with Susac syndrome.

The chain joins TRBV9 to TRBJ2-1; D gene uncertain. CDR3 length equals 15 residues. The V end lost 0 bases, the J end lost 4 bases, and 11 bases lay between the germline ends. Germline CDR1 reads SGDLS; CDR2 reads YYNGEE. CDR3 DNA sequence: TGTGCCAGCAGCGTAGGAAGTACTACTTACAATGAGCAGTTCTTC. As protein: CASSVGSTTYNEQFF.

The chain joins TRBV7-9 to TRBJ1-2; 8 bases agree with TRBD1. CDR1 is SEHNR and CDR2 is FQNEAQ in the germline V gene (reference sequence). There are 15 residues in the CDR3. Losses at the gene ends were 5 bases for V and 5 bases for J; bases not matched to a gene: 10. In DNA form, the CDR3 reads TGTGCCAGCAGCCTCCCGGGACAGGTCGTATATGGCTACACCTTC. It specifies CASSLPGQVVYGYTF.

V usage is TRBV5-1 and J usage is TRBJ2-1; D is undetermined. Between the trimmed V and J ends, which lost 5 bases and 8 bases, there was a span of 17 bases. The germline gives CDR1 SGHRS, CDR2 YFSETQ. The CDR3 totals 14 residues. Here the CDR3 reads CASRKDGGFDEQFF. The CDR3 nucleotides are TGCGCCAGCAGGAAGGACGGTGGATTCGATGAGCAGTTCTTC.

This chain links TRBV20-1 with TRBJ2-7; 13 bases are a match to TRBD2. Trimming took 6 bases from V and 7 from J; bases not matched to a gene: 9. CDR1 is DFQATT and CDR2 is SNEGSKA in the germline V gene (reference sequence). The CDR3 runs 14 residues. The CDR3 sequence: CSAKPLGLAGEQYF. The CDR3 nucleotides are TGCAGTGCCAAACCACTGGGACTAGCGGGAGAGCAGTACTTC.

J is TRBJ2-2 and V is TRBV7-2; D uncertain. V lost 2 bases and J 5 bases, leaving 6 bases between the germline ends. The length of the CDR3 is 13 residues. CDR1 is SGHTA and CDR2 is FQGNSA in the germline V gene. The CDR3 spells CASSLYETGELFF. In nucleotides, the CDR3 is TGTGCCAGCAGCTTATACGAGACCGGGGAGCTGTTTTTT.

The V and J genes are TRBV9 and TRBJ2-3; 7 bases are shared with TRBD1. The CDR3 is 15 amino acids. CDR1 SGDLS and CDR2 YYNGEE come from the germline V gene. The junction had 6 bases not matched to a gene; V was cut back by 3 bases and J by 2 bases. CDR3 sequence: CASSARDSLTDTQYF. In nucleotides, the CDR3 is TGTGCCAGCAGCGCGAGGGACAGCCTCACAGATACGCAGTATTTT. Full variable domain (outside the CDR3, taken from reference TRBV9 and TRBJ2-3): DSGVTQTPKHLITATGQRVTLRCSPRSGDLSVYWYQQSLDQGLQFLIQYYNGEERAKGNILERFSAQQFPDLHSELNLSSLELGDSALYFCASSARDSLTDTQYFGPGTRLTVL.

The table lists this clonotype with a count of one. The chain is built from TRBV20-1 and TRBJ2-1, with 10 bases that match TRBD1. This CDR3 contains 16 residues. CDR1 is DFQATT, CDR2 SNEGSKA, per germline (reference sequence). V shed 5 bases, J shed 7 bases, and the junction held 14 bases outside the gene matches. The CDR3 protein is CSAPPAVGTGENEQFF. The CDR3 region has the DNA TGCAGTGCTCCGCCAGCGGTAGGGACAGGGGAAAATGAGCAGTTCTTC.

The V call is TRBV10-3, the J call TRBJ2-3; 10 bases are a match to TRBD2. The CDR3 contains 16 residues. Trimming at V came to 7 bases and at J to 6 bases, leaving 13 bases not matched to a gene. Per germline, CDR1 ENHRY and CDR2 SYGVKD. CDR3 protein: CAITRDTSGVVDTQYF. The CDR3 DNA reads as TGTGCCATCACCCGCGATACTAGCGGGGTTGTTGATACGCAGTATTTT.

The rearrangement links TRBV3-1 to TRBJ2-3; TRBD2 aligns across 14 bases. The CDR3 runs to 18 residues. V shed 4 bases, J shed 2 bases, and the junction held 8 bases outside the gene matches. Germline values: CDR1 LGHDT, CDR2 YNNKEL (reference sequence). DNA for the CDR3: TGTGCCAGCAGCCTGGGACGGACTAGCGGGGGGTACACAGATACGCAGTATTTT. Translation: CASSLGRTSGGYTDTQYF.

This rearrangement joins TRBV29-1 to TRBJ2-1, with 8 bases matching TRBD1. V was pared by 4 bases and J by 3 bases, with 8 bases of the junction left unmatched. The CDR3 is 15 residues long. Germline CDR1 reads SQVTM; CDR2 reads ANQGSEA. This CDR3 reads CSVVVQDRDYNEQFF. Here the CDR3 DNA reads TGCAGCGTTGTCGTGCAGGACAGGGACTACAATGAGCAGTTCTTC.

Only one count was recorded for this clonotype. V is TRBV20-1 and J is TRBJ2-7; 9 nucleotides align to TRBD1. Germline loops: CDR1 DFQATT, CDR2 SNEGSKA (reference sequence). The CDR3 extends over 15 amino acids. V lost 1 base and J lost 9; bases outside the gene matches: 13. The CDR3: CSARVPGTGKERQYF. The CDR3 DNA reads TGCAGTGCTAGAGTCCCCGGGACAGGGAAGGAACGGCAGTACTTC.

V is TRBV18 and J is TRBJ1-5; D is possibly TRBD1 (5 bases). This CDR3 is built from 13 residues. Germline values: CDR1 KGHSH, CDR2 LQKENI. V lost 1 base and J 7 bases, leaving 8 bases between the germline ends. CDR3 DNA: TGTGCCAGCTCACCACGCAGGGACCAGCCCCAGCATTTT. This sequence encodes CASSPRRDQPQHF.

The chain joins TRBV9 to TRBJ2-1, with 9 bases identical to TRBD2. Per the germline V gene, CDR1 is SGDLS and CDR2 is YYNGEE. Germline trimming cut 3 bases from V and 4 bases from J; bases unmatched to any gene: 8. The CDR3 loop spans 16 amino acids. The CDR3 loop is CASSGRGLAAYNEQFF. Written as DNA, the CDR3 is TGTGCCAGCAGCGGCCGGGGACTAGCAGCATACAATGAGCAGTTCTTC.

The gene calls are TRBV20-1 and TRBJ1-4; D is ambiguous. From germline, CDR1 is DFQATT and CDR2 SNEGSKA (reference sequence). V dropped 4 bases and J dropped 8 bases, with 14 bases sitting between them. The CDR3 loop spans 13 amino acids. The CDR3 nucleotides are TGCAGTGCTACCCACCGGGCTGGCGAAAAACTGTTTTTT. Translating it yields CSATHRAGEKLFF.

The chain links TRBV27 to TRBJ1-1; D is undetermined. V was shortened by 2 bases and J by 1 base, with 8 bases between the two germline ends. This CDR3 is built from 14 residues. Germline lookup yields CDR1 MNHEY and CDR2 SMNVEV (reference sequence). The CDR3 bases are TGTGCCAGCAGTTTAATAGGGAAGAACACTGAAGCTTTCTTT. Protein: CASSLIGKNTEAFF.

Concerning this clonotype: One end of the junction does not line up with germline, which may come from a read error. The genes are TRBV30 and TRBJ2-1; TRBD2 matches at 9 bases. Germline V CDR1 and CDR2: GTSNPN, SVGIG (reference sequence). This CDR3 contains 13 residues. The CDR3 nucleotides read TGTGCCGGGTATAGCGGGGGCTACACTGAGCAGTTCTTC. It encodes CAGYSGGYTEQFF.

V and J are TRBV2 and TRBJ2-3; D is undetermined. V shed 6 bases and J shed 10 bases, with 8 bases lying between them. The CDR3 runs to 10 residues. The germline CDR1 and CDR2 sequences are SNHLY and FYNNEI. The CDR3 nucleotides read TGTGCCAGCAGAGTAGTCCCGCAGTATTTT. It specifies CASRVVPQYF.

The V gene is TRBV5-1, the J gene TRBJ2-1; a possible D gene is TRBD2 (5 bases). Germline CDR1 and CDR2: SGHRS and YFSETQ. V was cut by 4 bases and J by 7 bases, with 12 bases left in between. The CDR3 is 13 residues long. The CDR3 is CASSQTPGNEQFF. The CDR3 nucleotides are TGCGCCAGCAGCCAAACCCCGGGGAATGAGCAGTTCTTC.

DNA of the CDR3: TGTGCCAGCAGCCAGGGGGTTGGGCAACAGTATTTT. Encoded protein: CASSQGVGQQYF. The V call is TRBV14, the J call TRBJ2-3, with D possibly being TRBD1 or TRBD2 (5 bases each). The germline gives CDR1 SGHDN, CDR2 FVKESK. This CDR3 is built from 12 residues. V lost 3 bases and J 12 bases, leaving 13 bases between the germline ends.

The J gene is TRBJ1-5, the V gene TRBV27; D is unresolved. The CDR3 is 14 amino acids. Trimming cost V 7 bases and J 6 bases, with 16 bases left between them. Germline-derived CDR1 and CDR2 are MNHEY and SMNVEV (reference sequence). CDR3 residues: CASTPRDASQPQHF. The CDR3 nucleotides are TGTGCCAGCACCCCTCGTGATGCAAGTCAGCCCCAGCATTTT.